This section outlines one T cell receptor (beta chain) sequence together with its context. The antigen it recognizes is unknown. Per-base quality was not reported, and no clone a single base away is much larger than it. CDR1 and CDR2 are read off the germline V gene as SGHDT and YYEEEE. Trimming removed 4 bases from V and 2 bases from J, leaving 21 bases between the germline ends. The cysteine opens and the phenylalanine closes a CDR3 of 17 amino acids. CDR3 DNA only is kept here, 51 bases in frame from base 1. The sample is drawn from a study of blood T cell repertoires in COVID-19 (TCRdb year 2020). With regard to the full study: Samples covering the acute and convalescent phases of COVID-19 were provided by collaborators in the United States, Italy and Spain. The material from the prospective study consisted of cDNA or gDNA derived from T cells, B-cell-depleted T cells, or PBMCs. Deeply sampled blood TCRbeta repertoires from subjects exposed to, actively infected with, or recovered from COVID-19 were included in the dataset. A freely available public database, intended as a resource for researchers studying the immune response to SARS-CoV-2, is where the repertoires were released. The samples were drawn from two sources: the first 160 participants of the ongoing ImmuneRACE study, and some 1,300 subjects contributed by 6 global collaborators. Nearly every sample came with metadata listing a de-identified subject ID, COVID-19 status, age in years and sex. Where available, HLA class I and class II types were taken from metadata supplied by the sample provider and were not determined by assay-based typing.

Collaborating institutions collected whole blood in K2EDTA tubes following their own protocols. For TCRbeta analysis, collaborator samples were shipped as frozen whole blood, as isolated PBMCs, or as DNA extracted from either sample type. Broader findings and caveats from the paper: The quantity of clinical and demographic metadata differed by source and by participant and was supplied without curation.

TCRbeta CDR3 regions were amplified from genomic DNA using the immunoSEQ Assay, a bias-controlled multiplex PCR. Turning to the authors' computational methods: The number of nucleated cells in each sample was estimated from the amplification of reference gene primers within the assay. Sequence reads were collapsed and filtered to measure the absolute abundance of every unique TCRbeta CDR3 rearrangement. For each sample, productive Simpson clonality was calculated as the square root of Simpson's diversity index over productive rearrangements. TCRdb carries this immuneACCESS record with in-frame sequences only. Its versions omit some clonotypes, under half of them owing to an unresolved V gene in the studies checked, with the rest unexplained. That table gives V, J and clone size, and the DNA gave D and trimming. Within this sample are roughly 150,000 clones, with about 90% of them counted one time only. The ten largest clones take up around 6.1% of the sample.

Rearrangement joined TRBV5-6 to TRBJ1-2; the D gene is perhaps TRBD1, on 6 matching bases. What was sequenced was peripheral blood. This clonotype was obtained from an elderly man with acute or convalescent COVID-19. The DNA sequence is given as TGTGCCAGCAGCGGGGAGCTGACAGGAGTCACCAACTATGGCTACACCTTC. It encodes CASSGELTGVTNYGYTF.